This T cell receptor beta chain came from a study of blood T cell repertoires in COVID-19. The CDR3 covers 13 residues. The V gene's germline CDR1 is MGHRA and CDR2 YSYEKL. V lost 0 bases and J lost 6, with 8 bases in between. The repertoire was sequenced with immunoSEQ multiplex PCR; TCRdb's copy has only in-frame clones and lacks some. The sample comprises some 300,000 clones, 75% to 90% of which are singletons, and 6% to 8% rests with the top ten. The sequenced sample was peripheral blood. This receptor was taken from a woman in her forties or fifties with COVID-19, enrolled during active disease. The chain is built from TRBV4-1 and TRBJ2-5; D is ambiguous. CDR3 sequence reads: CASSQEPTQTQYF. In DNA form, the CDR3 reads TGCGCCAGCAGCCAAGAACCTACCCAGACCCAGTACTTC.